Listed here are 15 T cell receptor beta chains from one sample, sequenced in a study of blood T cell repertoires in COVID-19. Sequencing used immunoSEQ multiplex PCR; TCRdb keeps in-frame clones, though not all of them. The sample contains about 220,000 clones, 75% to 90% of which appear only once. The material sequenced was peripheral blood. These TCRs come from a human donor in a cohort sampled during active COVID-19.

In its sample, this clone was seen many times. The chain has TRBV7-9 and TRBJ1-1; D is perhaps TRBD1 (6 bases). Germline lookup yields CDR1 SEHNR and CDR2 FQNEAQ (reference sequence). The CDR3 has 11 amino acids. V lost 11 bases and J 3 bases, leaving 10 bases between the germline ends. The CDR3 sequence is CAGSGDTEAFF. The CDR3 bases are TGTGCCGGCTCAGGGGACACTGAAGCTTTCTTT.

The CDR3 DNA sequence: TGTGCCAGCTCACCCGGGACTAGCGGGGACCCTTGGGATGAGCAGTTCTTC. This encodes CASSPGTSGDPWDEQFF. This chain joins TRBV18 and TRBJ2-1; 13 bases are a match to TRBD2. V was clipped by 3 bases and J by 8 bases; unmatched bases: 10. Germline CDR1 and CDR2: KGHSH and LQKENI. This CDR3 is built from 17 residues.

This chain links TRBV7-8 with TRBJ1-4, with 7 bases fitting TRBD1. CDR1 is SGHVS, CDR2 FQNEAQ, per germline. After removal of 3 bases from V and 6 bases from J, the junction contained 7 bases not matched to a gene. The CDR3 has 15 amino acids. CDR3 in DNA: TGTGCCAGCAGCTTCACAGGGGTAGGAGATGAAAAACTGTTTTTT. Residues: CASSFTGVGDEKLFF.

The V and J genes are TRBV7-2 and TRBJ2-5, with a weak D call TRBD2 (5 bases). The germline V gene has CDR1 SGHTA and CDR2 FQGNSA. V gave up 2 bases and J gave up 0 bases, with 13 bases separating them. The CDR3 is made up of 16 amino acids. The CDR3 sequence: CASSLRSMDYQETQYF. The CDR3 DNA reads TGTGCCAGCAGCTTAAGGAGTATGGACTACCAAGAGACCCAGTACTTC.

The chain has TRBV6-4 and TRBJ1-2; D gene unclear. Deletions cut 4 bases from V and 4 bases from J, with 10 bases between. The V gene's germline CDR1 is MRHNA and CDR2 SNTAGT. The CDR3 covers 13 residues. CDR3 amino acids: CASSVGSSYGYTF. In DNA form, the CDR3 reads TGTGCCAGCAGTGTGGGCAGTTCCTATGGCTACACCTTC.

The CDR3 loop reads CASRETGYYGYTF. In DNA form, the CDR3 reads TGTGCCAGCAGAGAAACAGGTTATTATGGCTACACCTTC. The chain is built from TRBV28 and TRBJ1-2, with D perhaps matching TRBD1 (5 bases). CDR1 MDHEN and CDR2 SYDVKM come from the germline V gene. V was clipped by 6 bases and J by 5 bases, with 13 bases between them. The CDR3 extends over 13 amino acids.

V and J are TRBV5-1 and TRBJ1-2; 8 nucleotides agree with TRBD1. The J segment lost 8 bases and the V segment lost 4 bases, leaving 13 bases of the junction unmatched. There are 15 residues in the CDR3. The germline V gene has CDR1 SGHRS and CDR2 YFSETQ. The CDR3 region is CASSPADREGGGYTF. The CDR3, as DNA: TGCGCCAGCAGCCCCGCGGACAGGGAGGGAGGGGGCTACACCTTC.

This clone is medium-sized (0.01 to 0.1%) in the sample. The CDR3 loop reads CASSPGHATNEKLFF. The CDR3 bases are TGTGCCAGCAGCCCCGGACACGCAACTAATGAAAAACTGTTTTTT. The chain joins TRBV27 to TRBJ1-4; tentative D call: TRBD1 (5 bases). The CDR3 loop spans 15 amino acids. The ends were cut back, 6 bases at V and 0 bases at J, with 11 bases in the middle. Per the germline V gene, CDR1 is MNHEY and CDR2 is SMNVEV (reference sequence).

The chain carries TRBV28 and TRBJ1-5; 7 bases are a match to TRBD1. Germline CDR1 reads MDHEN; CDR2 reads SYDVKM. The CDR3 spans 14 residues. V gave up 3 bases and J gave up 5 bases; unmatched junction bases: 4. CDR3 residues: CASSFPQGDQPQHF. As DNA, the CDR3 is TGTGCCAGCAGTTTCCCCCAGGGGGATCAGCCCCAGCATTTT.

This clone was seen more than once but under ten times. V gene TRBV6-5 combines with J gene TRBJ2-1; tentative D call: TRBD2 (5 bases). Germline V gene data show CDR1 as MNHEY and CDR2 as SVGAGI. Trimming pared 2 bases from V and 6 bases from J, leaving 8 bases between. The CDR3 runs 13 residues. CDR3 sequence: CASSYGRVNEQFF. CDR3 nucleotides: TGTGCCAGCAGTTACGGGCGGGTCAATGAGCAGTTCTTC.

V is TRBV6-6 and J is TRBJ2-3; D is perhaps TRBD1 (6 bases). V was cut by 9 bases and J by 1 base, with 14 bases left in between. CDR1 is MNHNY and CDR2 is SVGAGI in the germline V gene (reference sequence). This CDR3 has 14 residues. This CDR3 is CASHRDTRTDTQYF. The CDR3 DNA reads TGTGCCAGTCACCGGGACACCCGCACAGATACGCAGTATTTT.

The CDR3 loop is CASSQVLAGSQETQYF. The CDR3 DNA follows: TGTGCCAGCAGCCAAGTCTTAGCGGGGAGTCAAGAGACCCAGTACTTC. The chain uses TRBV3-1 (or the pseudogene TRBV3-2) and TRBJ2-5; 8 nucleotides agree with TRBD2. There are 16 residues in the CDR3. The J segment lost 2 bases and the V segment lost 1 base, leaving 6 bases of the junction unmatched. Germline CDR1 is LGHDT and CDR2 is YNNKEL (reference sequence).

In DNA form, the CDR3 reads TGCGCCAGCAGCATCGAACGTGGACTAGCGGGAGCTCAGTTCTTC. Translating gives CASSIERGLAGAQFF. V gene TRBV5-1 combines with J gene TRBJ2-1, with 13 bases that match TRBD2. The CDR3 runs 15 residues. J was trimmed by 13 bases and V by 4 bases; bases with no gene match: 11. CDR1 is SGHRS, CDR2 YFSETQ, per germline.

The chain uses TRBV6-2 or TRBV6-3 and TRBJ1-5; D is perhaps TRBD1 (6 bases). Looked up from germline, CDR1 is MNHEY and CDR2 is SVGEGT. V was clipped by 5 bases and J by 6 bases, with 11 bases between them. The CDR3 is 13 residues long. The DNA for the CDR3 is TGTGCCAGCAGTCGGACAGAAATTCAGCCCCAGCATTTT. Protein: CASSRTEIQPQHF.

The chain joins TRBV28 to TRBJ1-1; 7 bases match TRBD1. Germline V gives CDR1 MDHEN, CDR2 SYDVKM. V was pared by 4 bases and J by 10 bases, with 12 bases of the junction left unmatched. This CDR3 is built from 14 residues. For the CDR3, the DNA is TGTGCCAGCAGTTCCTCCGGGACAGCGCAAGCAGCTTTCTTT. It codes for CASSSSGTAQAAFF.